The T cell receptor (beta chain) described here comes from a study of Ad26.COV2.S vaccination and SARS-CoV-2 variants. Data came from immunoSEQ multiplex PCR; TCRdb stores just in-frame clones and leaves some out. The data hold hundreds of thousands of clones, with about nine tenths observed a single time. Treatment specified: some 19 received Ad26.COV2.S at low or high dose, single or two shots; about five received placebo; per-sample allocation not given. The study sampled participants on day 63 after the first vaccine or placebo injection. The CDR3 contains 16 residues. Germline V gene lookup returns CDR1 MGHRA and CDR2 YSYEKL. Trimming removed 1 base from V and 5 bases from J; junction bases left unmatched: 6. General study points: Spike-specific CD8+ and CD4+ T cell responses reportedly showed substantial breadth after vaccination.

The sample holds one count of this clone. Its antigen is unknown. The chain joins TRBV4-1 to TRBJ2-3, with 10 bases fitting TRBD2. Sequencing used peripheral blood, obtained in a trial of Ad26.COV2.S vaccine versus placebo. The receptor was derived from a person aged 18 to 65 who received the Ad26.COV2.S COVID-19 vaccine or a placebo. As DNA, the CDR3 is TGCGCCAGCAGCCAAGGTGCTAGCGGGGGTTTAGATACGCAGTATTTT. Its protein product is CASSQGASGGLDTQYF.